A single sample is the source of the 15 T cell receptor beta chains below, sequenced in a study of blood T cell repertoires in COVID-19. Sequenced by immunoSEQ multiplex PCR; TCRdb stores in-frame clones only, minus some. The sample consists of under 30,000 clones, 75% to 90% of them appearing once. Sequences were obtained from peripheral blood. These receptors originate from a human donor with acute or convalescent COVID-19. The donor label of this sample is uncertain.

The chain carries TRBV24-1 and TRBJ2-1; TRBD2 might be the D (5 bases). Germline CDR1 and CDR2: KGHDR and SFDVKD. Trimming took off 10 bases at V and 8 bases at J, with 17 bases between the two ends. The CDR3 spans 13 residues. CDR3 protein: CATAAGGFDEQFF. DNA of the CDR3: TGTGCCACGGCGGCTGGAGGCTTCGATGAGCAGTTCTTC.

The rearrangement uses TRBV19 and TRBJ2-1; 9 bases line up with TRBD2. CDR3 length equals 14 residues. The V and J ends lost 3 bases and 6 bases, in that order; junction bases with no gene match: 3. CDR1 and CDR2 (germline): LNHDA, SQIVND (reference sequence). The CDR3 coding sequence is TGTGCCAGTAGTATTAGACTAGCGGCCAATGAGCAGTTCTTC. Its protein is CASSIRLAANEQFF.

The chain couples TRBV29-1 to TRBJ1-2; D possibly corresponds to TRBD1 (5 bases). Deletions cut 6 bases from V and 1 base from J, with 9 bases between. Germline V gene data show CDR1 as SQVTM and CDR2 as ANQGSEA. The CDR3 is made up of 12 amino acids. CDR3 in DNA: TGCAGCGTACAAGACAGTAACTATGGCTACACCTTC. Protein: CSVQDSNYGYTF.

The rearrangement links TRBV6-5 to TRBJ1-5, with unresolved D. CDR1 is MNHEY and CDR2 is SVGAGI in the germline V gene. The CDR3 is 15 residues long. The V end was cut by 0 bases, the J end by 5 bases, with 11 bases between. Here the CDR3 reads CASSYSVQADQPQHF. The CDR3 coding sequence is TGTGCCAGCAGTTACTCGGTGCAGGCAGATCAGCCCCAGCATTTT.

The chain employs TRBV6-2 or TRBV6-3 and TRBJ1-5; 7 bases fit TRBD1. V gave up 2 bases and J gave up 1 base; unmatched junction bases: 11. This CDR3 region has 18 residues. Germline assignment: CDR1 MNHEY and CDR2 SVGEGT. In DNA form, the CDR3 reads TGTGCCAGCAGTTACCTAACCGCCGACAGGGTAAGCAATCAGCCCCAGCATTTT. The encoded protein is CASSYLTADRVSNQPQHF.

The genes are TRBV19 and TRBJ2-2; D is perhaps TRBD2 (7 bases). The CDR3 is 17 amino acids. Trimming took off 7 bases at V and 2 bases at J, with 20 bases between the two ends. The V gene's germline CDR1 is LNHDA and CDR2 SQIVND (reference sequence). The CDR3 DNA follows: TGTGCCAGTACCCTCTCGGGGGGCAGGATTAACACCGGGGAGCTGTTTTTT. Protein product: CASTLSGGRINTGELFF.

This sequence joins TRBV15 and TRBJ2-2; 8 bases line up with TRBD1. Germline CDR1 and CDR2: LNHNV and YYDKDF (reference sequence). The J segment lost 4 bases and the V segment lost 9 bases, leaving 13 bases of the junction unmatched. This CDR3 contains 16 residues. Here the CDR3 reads CATSRLDRAGTGELFF. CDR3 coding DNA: TGTGCCACTTCCAGACTGGACAGGGCCGGCACCGGGGAGCTGTTTTTT.

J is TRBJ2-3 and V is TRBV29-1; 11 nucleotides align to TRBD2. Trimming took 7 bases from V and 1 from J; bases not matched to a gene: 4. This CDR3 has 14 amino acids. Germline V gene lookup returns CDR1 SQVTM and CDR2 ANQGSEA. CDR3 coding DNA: TGCAGCGCCGGACTAGCGGGTGGCACAGATACGCAGTATTTT. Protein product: CSAGLAGGTDTQYF.

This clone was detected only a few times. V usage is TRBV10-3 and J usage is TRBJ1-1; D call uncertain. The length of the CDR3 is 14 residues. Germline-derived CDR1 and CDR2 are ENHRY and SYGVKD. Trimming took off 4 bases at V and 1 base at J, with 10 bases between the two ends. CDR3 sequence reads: CAISVNAENTEAFF. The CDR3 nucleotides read TGTGCCATCAGTGTTAACGCAGAGAACACTGAAGCTTTCTTT.

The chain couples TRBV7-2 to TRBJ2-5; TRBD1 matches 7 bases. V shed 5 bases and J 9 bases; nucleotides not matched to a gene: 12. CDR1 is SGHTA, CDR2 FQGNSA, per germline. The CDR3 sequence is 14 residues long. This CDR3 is CASSQIRDSGAQYF. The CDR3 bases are TGTGCCAGCAGCCAAATCCGGGACAGTGGGGCCCAGTACTTC.

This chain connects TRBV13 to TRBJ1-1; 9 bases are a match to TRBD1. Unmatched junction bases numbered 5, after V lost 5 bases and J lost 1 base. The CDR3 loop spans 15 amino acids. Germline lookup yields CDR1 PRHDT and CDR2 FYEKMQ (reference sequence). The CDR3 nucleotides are TGTGCCAGCAGCGGGTTGGGACAGGGGAACACTGAAGCTTTCTTT. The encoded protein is CASSGLGQGNTEAFF.

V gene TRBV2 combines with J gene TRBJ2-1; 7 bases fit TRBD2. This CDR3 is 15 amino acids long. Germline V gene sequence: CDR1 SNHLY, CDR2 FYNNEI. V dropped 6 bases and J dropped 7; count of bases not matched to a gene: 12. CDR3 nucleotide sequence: TGTGCCAGCAGGGGGTCTAGCGGCCTCCGGAATGAGCAGTTCTTC. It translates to CASRGSSGLRNEQFF.

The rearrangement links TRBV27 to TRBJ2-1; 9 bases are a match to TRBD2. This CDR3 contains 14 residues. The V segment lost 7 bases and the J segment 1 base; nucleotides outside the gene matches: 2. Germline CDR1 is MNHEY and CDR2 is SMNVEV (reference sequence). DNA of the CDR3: TGTGCCAGCAAGCGGGAGGTATCCTACAATGAGCAGTTCTTC. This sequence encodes CASKREVSYNEQFF.

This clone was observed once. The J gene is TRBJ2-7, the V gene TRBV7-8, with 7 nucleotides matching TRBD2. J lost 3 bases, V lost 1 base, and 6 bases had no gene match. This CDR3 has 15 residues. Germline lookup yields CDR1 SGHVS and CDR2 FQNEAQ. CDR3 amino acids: CASSLGVTSFYEQYF. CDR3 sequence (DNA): TGTGCCAGCAGCTTAGGCGTGACTAGCTTCTACGAGCAGTACTTC.

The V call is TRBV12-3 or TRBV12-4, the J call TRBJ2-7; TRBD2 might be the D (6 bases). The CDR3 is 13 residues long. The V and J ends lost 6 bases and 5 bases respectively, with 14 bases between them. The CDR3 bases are TGTGCCAGCAGACCATTCGGGGGACACGAGCAGTACTTC. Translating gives CASRPFGGHEQYF.